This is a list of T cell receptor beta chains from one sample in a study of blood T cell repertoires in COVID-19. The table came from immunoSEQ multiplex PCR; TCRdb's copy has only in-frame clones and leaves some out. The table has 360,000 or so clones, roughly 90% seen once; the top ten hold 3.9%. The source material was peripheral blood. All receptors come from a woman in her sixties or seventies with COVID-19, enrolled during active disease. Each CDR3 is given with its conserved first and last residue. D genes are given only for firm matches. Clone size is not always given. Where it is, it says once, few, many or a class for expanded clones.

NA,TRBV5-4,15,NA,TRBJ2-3,CASSSSLANTDTQYF,TGTGCCAGCAGCTCCTCACTAGCAAACACAGATACGCAGTATTTT
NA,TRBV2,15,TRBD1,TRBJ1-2,CASSEAGGQFYGYTF,TGTGCCAGCAGTGAAGCGGGGGGACAGTTCTATGGCTACACCTTC
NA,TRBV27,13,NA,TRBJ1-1,CASGRSPNTEAFF,TGTGCCAGCGGTAGAAGTCCTAACACTGAAGCTTTCTTT
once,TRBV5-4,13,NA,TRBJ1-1,CASSLGATTEAFF,TGTGCCAGCAGCCTAGGCGCAACGACTGAAGCTTTCTTT
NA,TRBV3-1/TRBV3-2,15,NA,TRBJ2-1,CASSQGRLATVVQFF,TGTGCCAGCAGCCAAGGTCGGCTAGCCACGGTCGTGCAGTTCTTC
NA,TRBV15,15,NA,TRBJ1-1,CATSRDVGEYTEAFF,TGTGCCACCAGCAGAGATGTCGGGGAGTACACTGAAGCTTTCTTT
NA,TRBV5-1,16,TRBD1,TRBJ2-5,CASSVYRDRGRETQYF,TGCGCCAGCAGCGTATACCGGGACAGGGGCCGCGAGACCCAGTACTTC
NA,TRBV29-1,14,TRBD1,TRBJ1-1,CSVTQGVVSTEAFF,TGCAGCGTTACCCAGGGGGTGGTGAGCACTGAAGCTTTCTTT
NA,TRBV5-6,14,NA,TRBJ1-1,CASSLKSLNTEAFF,TGTGCCAGCAGCTTGAAAAGCTTAAACACTGAAGCTTTCTTT
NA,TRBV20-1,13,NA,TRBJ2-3,CSASQGSPDTQYF,TGCAGTGCTAGTCAGGGCAGCCCAGATACGCAGTATTTT
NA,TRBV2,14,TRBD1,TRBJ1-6,CASSTQGVNSPLHF,TGTGCCAGCAGCACACAGGGGGTTAATTCACCCCTCCACTTT
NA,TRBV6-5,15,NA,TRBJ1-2,CASSLQTGWGYGYTF,TGTGCCAGCAGTCTCCAGACAGGATGGGGGTATGGCTACACCTTC
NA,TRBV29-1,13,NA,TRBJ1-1,CSVEADMNTEAFF,TGCAGCGTTGAGGCCGACATGAACACTGAAGCTTTCTTT
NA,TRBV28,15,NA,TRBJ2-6,CASSAFNTGANVLTF,TGTGCCAGCAGCGCCTTTAACACTGGGGCCAACGTCCTGACTTTC
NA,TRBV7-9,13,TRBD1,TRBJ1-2,CASSPRQGGGYTF,TGTGCCAGCAGCCCACGACAGGGAGGTGGCTACACCTTC
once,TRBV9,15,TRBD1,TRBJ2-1,CASSVEQGSYNEQFF,TGTGCCAGCAGCGTAGAACAGGGGTCCTACAATGAGCAGTTCTTC
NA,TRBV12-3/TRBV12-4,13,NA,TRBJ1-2,CASSLTFNYGYTF,TGTGCCAGCAGTTTAACATTTAACTATGGCTACACCTTC
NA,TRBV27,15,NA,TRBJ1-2,CASSSGAAGDYGYTF,TGTGCCAGCAGTTCGGGGGCGGCGGGGGACTATGGCTACACCTTC
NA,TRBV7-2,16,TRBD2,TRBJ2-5,CASSLSLAGSQETQYF,TGTGCCAGCAGCTTATCTCTAGCGGGGTCCCAAGAGACCCAGTACTTC
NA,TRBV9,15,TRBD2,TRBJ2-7,CASSIGLAGEYEQYF,TGTGCCAGCAGCATTGGACTAGCGGGGGAATACGAGCAGTACTTC
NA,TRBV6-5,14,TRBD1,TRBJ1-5,CASRQGQGNQPQHF,TGTGCCAGCAGACAGGGACAGGGCAATCAGCCCCAGCATTTT
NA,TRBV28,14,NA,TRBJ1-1,CASSFRQANTEAFF,TGTGCCAGCAGTTTTCGACAGGCGAACACTGAAGCTTTCTTT
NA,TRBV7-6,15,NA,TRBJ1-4,CASSLGGGLREKLFF,TGTGCCAGCAGCTTGGGCGGGGGCTTACGTGAAAAACTGTTTTTT
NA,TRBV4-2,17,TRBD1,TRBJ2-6,CASSQFGTGSGANVLTF,TGTGCCAGCAGCCAATTTGGGACAGGTTCTGGGGCCAACGTCCTGACTTTC
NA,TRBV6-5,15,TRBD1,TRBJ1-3,CASSNRGLSGNTIYF,TGTGCCAGCAGCAACAGGGGCCTCTCTGGAAACACCATATATTTT
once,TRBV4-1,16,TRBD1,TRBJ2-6,CASSQVTGSGANVLTF,TGCGCCAGCAGCCAGGTGACAGGGTCTGGGGCCAACGTCCTGACTTTC
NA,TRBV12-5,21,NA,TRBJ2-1,CASGLVRRGLNQAPIYNEQFF,TGTGCTAGTGGTTTGGTACGAAGGGGACTTAACCAGGCCCCCATATACAATGAGCAGTTCTTC
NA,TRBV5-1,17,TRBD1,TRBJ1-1,CASSLAGQGYLNTEAFF,TGCGCCAGCAGCTTGGCGGGACAGGGGTACCTGAACACTGAAGCTTTCTTT
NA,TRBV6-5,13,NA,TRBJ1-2,CASSVQGNYGYTF,TGTGCCAGCAGCGTTCAGGGGAACTATGGCTACACCTTC
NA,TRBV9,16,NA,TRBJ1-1,CASSVDFGQGNTEAFF,TGTGCCAGCAGCGTAGACTTCGGACAAGGGAACACTGAAGCTTTCTTT
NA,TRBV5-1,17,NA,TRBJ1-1,CASSLGVGSGKNTEAFF,TGCGCCAGCAGCTTGGGGGTAGGGTCGGGGAAGAACACTGAAGCTTTCTTT
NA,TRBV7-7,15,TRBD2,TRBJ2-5,CASSLRSGYQETQYF,TGTGCTAGCAGCTTACGTAGCGGGTACCAAGAGACCCAGTACTTC
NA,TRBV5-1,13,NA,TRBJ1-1,CASSSSQGYEAFF,TGCGCCAGCAGTTCGTCTCAGGGGTATGAAGCTTTCTTT
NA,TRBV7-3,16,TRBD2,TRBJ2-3,CASSFYGGGPTDTQYF,TGTGCCAGCAGCTTTTATGGCGGGGGGCCAACAGATACGCAGTATTTT
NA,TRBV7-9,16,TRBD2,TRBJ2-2,CASSPPSGGAPGELFF,TGTGCCAGCAGCCCCCCAAGCGGGGGGGCGCCCGGGGAGCTGTTTTTT
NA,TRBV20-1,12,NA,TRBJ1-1,CSASSGLAEAFF,TGCAGTGCTAGTTCAGGGTTGGCAGAAGCTTTCTTT
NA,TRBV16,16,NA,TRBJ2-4,CASSLPGALAKNIQYF,TGTGCCAGCAGCCTCCCAGGGGCGTTAGCCAAAAACATTCAGTACTTC
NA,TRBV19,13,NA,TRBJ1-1,CASRPGGNTEAFF,TGTGCCAGCCGACCGGGGGGAAACACTGAAGCTTTCTTT
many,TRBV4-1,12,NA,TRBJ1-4,CASSLTGEKLFF,TGCGCCAGCAGCCTCACGGGGGAAAAACTGTTTTTT
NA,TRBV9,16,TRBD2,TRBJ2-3,CASSAMGGEWADTQYF,TGTGCCAGCAGCGCGATGGGGGGGGAGTGGGCAGATACGCAGTATTTT
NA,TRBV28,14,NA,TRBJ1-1,CASIPGPSGTEAFF,TGTGCCAGCATCCCCGGTCCCTCAGGCACTGAAGCTTTCTTT
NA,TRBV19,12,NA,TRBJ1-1,CASWRGRAEAFF,TGTGCCAGTTGGAGGGGTCGGGCTGAAGCTTTCTTT
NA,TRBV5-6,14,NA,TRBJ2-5,CASIHLRAEETQYF,TGTGCCAGCATCCACCTGAGGGCTGAAGAGACCCAGTACTTC
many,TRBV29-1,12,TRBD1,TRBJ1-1,CSGDRVGTEAFF,TGCAGCGGAGACAGGGTTGGGACTGAAGCTTTCTTT
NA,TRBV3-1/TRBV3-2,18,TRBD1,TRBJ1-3,CASSQADRGLSSGNTIYF,TGTGCCAGCAGCCAAGCGGACAGGGGGTTGAGCTCTGGAAACACCATATATTTT
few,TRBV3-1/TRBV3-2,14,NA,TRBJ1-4,CASTPGEGPGKLFF,TGTGCCAGCACCCCCGGGGAGGGACCGGGAAAACTGTTTTTT
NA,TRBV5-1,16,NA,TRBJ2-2,CASSWEGHANTGELFF,TGCGCCAGCAGCTGGGAGGGACATGCGAACACCGGGGAGCTGTTTTTT
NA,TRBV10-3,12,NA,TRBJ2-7,CAISDQVYEQYF,TGTGCCATCAGTGATCAGGTTTACGAGCAGTACTTC
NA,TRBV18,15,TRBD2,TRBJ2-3,CASSPSGGARDTQYF,TGTGCCAGCTCACCAAGCGGGGGGGCGCGGGATACGCAGTATTTT
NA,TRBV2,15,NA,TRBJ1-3,CASSDVELSGNTIYF,TGTGCCAGCAGTGACGTGGAGTTGAGTGGAAACACCATATATTTT
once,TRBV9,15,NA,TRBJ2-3,CASSPRAGNTDTQYF,TGTGCCAGCAGCCCGCGGGCCGGTAACACAGATACGCAGTATTTT